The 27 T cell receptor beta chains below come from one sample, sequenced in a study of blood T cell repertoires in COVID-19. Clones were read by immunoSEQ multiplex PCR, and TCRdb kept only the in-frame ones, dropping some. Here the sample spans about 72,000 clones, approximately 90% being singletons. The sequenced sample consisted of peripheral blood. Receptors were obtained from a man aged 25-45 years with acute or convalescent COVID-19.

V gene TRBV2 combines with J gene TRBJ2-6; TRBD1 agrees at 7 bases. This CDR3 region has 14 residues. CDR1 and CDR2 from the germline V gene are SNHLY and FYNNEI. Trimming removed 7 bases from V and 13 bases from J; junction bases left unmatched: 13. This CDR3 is CASIPQGLWGVLTF. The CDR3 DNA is TGTGCCAGCATCCCACAGGGGCTGTGGGGGGTCCTGACTTTC.

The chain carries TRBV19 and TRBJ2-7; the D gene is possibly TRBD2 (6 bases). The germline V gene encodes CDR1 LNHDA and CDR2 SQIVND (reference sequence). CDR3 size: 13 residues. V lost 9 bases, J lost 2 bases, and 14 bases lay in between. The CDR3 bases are TGTGCCAGCGGGAGAGGACTTACCTACGAGCAGTACTTC. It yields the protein CASGRGLTYEQYF.

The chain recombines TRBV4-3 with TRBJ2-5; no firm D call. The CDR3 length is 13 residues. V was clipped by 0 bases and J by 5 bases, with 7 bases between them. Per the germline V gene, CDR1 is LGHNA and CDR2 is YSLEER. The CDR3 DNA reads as TGCGCCAGCAGCCAAGATCCGGAGGAGACCCAGTACTTC. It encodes CASSQDPEETQYF.

CDR3 sequence (DNA): TGCGCCAGCGCCCCAGGGGGCATCGACGAGCAGTACTTC. Encoded protein: CASAPGGIDEQYF. The rearrangement joins TRBV5-1 to TRBJ2-7; 8 bases are a match to TRBD1. After removal of 7 bases from V and 5 bases from J, the junction contained 8 bases not matched to a gene. CDR1 and CDR2 from the germline V gene are SGHRS and YFSETQ. This CDR3 spans 13 amino acids.

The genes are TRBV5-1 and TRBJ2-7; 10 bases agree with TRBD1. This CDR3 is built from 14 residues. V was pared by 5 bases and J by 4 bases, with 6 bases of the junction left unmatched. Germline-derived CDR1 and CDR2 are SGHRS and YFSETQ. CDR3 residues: CASRLGQGVYEQYF. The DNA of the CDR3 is TGCGCCAGCAGACTCGGACAGGGGGTTTACGAGCAGTACTTC.

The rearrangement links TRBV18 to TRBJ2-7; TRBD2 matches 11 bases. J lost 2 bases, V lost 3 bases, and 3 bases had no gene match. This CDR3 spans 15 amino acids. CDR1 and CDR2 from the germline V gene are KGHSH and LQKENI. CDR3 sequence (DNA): TGTGCCAGCTCACCCACTAGCGGGAGTACCTACGAGCAGTACTTC. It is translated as CASSPTSGSTYEQYF.

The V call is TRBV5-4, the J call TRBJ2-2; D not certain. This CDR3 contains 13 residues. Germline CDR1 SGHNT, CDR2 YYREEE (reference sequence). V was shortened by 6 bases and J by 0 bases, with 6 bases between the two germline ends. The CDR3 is CASKASNTGELFF. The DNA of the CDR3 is TGTGCCAGCAAAGCGTCGAACACCGGGGAGCTGTTTTTT.

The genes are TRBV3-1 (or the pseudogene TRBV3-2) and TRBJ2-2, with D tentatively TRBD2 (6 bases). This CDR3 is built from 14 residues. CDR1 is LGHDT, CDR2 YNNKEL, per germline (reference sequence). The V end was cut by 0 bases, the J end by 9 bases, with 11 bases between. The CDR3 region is CASSQDWGGRELFF. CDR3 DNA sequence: TGTGCCAGCAGCCAAGACTGGGGAGGAAGGGAGCTGTTTTTT.

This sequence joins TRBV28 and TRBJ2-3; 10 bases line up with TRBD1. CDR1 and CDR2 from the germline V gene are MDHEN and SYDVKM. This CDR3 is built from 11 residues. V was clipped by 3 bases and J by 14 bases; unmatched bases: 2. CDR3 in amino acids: CASSLGQGTYF. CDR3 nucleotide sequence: TGTGCCAGCAGTTTGGGACAGGGGACGTATTTT.

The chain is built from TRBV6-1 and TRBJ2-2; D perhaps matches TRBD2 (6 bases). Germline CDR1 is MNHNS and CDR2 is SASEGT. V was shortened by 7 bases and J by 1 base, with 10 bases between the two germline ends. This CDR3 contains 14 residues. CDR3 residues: CASTYGGNTGELFF. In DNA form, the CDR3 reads TGTGCCAGCACGTACGGGGGGAACACCGGGGAGCTGTTTTTT.

The CDR3 reads CASSVSGSTDTQYF. As DNA, the CDR3 is TGTGCCAGCAGCGTCAGCGGGAGTACAGATACGCAGTATTTT. The chain has TRBV5-4 and TRBJ2-3; 8 bases line up with TRBD2. V lost 4 bases, J lost 3 bases, and 4 bases stayed unmatched. The CDR3 spans 14 residues. Germline-derived CDR1 and CDR2 are SGHNT and YYREEE (reference sequence).

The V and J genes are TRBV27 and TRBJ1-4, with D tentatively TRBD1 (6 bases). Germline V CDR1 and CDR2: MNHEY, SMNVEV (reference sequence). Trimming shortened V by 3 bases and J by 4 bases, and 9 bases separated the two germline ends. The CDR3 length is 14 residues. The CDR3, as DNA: TGTGCCAGCAGTTTCAGCAGGGGTAATGAAAAACTGTTTTTT. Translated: CASSFSRGNEKLFF.

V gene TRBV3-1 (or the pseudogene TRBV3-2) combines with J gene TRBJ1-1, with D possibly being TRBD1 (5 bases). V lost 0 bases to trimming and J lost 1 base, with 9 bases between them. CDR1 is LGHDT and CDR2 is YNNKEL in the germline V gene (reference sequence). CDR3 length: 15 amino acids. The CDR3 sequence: CASSQEWGENTEAFF. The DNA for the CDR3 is TGTGCCAGCAGCCAAGAATGGGGGGAGAACACTGAAGCTTTCTTT.

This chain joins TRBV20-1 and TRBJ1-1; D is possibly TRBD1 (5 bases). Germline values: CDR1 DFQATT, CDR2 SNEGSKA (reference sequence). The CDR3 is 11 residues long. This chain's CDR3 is CKPGMNTEAFF. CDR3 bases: TGCAAACCAGGGATGAACACTGAAGCTTTCTTT.

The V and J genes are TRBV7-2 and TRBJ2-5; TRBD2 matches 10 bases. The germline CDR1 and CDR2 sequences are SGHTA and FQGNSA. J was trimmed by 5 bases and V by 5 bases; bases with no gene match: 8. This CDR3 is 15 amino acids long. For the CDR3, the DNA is TGTGCCAGCAGCATTACTAGCGGGGTGGGGGAGACCCAGTACTTC. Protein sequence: CASSITSGVGETQYF. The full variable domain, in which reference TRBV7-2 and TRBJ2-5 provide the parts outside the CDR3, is GAGVSQSPSNKVTEKGKDVELRCDPISGHTALYWYRQSLGQGLEFLIYFQGNSAPDKSGLPSDRFSAERTGGSVSTLTIQRTQQEDSAVYLCASSITSGVGETQYFGPGTRLLVL.

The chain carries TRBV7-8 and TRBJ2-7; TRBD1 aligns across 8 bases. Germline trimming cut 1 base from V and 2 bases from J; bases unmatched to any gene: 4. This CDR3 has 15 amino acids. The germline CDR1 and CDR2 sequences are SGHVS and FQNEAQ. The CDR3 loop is CASSLGTGLAYEQYF. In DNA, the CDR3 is TGTGCCAGCAGCTTAGGGACAGGGCTCGCCTACGAGCAGTACTTC. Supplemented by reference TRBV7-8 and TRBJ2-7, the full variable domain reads GAGVSQSPRYKVAKRGQDVALRCDPISGHVSLFWYQQALGQGPEFLTYFQNEAQLDKSGLPSDRFFAERPEGSVSTLKIQRTQQEDSAVYLCASSLGTGLAYEQYFGPGTRLTVT.

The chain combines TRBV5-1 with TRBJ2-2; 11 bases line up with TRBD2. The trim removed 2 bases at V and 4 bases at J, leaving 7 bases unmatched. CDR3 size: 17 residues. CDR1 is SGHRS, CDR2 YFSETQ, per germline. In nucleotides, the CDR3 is TGCGCCAGCAGCTTTAGCGGGAGGGCCCTACTCACCGGGGAGCTGTTTTTT. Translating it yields CASSFSGRALLTGELFF. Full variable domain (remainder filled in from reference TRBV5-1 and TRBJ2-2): KAGVTQTPRYLIKTRGQQVTLSCSPISGHRSVSWYQQTPGQGLQFLFEYFSETQRNKGNFPGRFSGRQFSNSRSEMNVSTLELGDSALYLCASSFSGRALLTGELFFGEGSRLTVL.

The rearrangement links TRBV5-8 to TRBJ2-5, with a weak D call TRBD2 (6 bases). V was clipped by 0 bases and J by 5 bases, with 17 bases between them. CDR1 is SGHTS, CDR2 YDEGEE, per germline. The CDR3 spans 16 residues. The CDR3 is CASSLGAGRVRETQYF. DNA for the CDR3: TGTGCCAGCAGCTTGGGTGCCGGGAGAGTGCGTGAGACCCAGTACTTC.

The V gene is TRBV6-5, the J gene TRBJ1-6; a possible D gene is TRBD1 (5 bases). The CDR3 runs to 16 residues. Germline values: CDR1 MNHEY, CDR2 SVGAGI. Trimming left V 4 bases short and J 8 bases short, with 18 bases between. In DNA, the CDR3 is TGTGCCAGCAGTTGGACCCAGCGGGGGGGAGATTCACCCCTCCACTTT. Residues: CASSWTQRGGDSPLHF.

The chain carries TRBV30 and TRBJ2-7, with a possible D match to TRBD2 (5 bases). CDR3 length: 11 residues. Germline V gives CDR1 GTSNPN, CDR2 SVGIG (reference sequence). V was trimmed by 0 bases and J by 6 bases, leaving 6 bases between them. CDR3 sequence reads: CAWSVEGEQYF. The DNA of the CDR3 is TGTGCCTGGAGTGTAGAGGGCGAGCAGTACTTC.

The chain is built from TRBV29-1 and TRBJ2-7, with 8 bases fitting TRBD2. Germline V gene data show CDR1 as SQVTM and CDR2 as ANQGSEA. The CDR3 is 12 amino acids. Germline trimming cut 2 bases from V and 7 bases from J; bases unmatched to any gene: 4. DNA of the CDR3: TGCAGCGTTGAAAGCGGGAGCTATGAGCAGTACTTC. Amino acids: CSVESGSYEQYF.

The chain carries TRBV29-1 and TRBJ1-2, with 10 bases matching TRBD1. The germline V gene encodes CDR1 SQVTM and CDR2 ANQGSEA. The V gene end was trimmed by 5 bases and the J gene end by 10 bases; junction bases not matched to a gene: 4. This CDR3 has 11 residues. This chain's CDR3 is CSVRDRGPYTF. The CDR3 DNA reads TGCAGCGTTCGGGACAGGGGTCCCTACACCTTC.

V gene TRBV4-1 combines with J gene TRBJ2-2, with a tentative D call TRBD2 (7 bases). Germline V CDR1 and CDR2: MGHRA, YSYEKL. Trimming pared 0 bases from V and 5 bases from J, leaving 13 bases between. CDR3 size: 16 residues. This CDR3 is CASSQEARGGTGELFF. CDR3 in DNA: TGCGCCAGCAGCCAAGAGGCTAGGGGGGGAACCGGGGAGCTGTTTTTT.

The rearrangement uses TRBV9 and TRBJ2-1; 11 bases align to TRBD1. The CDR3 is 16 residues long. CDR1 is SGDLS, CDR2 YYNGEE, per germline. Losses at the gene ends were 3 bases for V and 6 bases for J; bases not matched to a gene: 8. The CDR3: CASSATSGTGGNEQFF. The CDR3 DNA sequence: TGTGCCAGCAGCGCCACTTCCGGGACAGGGGGCAATGAGCAGTTCTTC.

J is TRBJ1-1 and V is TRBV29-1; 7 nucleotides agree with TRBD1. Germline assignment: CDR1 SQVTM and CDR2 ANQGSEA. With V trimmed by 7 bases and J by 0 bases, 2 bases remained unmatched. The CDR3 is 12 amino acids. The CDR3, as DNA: TGCAGCGGGGGACAGTTGAACACTGAAGCTTTCTTT. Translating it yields CSGGQLNTEAFF.

DNA for the CDR3: TGTGCCAGCAGCTTAATGGGCAGCAATCAGCCCCAGCATTTT. Its protein is CASSLMGSNQPQHF. The chain uses TRBV7-2 and TRBJ1-5, with D unresolved. The germline CDR1 and CDR2 sequences are SGHTA and FQGNSA. The germline V and J ends were trimmed by 2 bases and 1 base, with 6 bases remaining between them. This CDR3 is 14 amino acids long. Together with reference TRBV7-2 and TRBJ1-5, the CDR3 gives the full variable domain: GAGVSQSPSNKVTEKGKDVELRCDPISGHTALYWYRQSLGQGLEFLIYFQGNSAPDKSGLPSDRFSAERTGGSVSTLTIQRTQQEDSAVYLCASSLMGSNQPQHFGDGTRLSIL.

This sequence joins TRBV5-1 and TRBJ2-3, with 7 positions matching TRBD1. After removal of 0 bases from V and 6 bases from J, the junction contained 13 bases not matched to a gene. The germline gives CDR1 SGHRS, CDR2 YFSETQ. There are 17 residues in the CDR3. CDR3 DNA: TGCGCCAGCAGCTTGGAGGGGGCAAGCCGATCTAGGGATACGCAGTATTTT. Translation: CASSLEGASRSRDTQYF.